The following is a TCR beta chain sequence with its context. This entry comes from a study of control samples from healthy donors and cancer patients. Per germline, CDR1 LNHNV and CDR2 YYDKDF (reference sequence). There are 13 residues in the CDR3. Trimming removed 4 bases from V and 2 bases from J, with 9 bases in between. Profiling relied on immunoSEQ multiplex PCR, and the TCRdb table lists in-frame clones only, not all of them. This sample carries 40,000 to 50,000 clones, about 93% of them seen once, and the ten largest clones take roughly a quarter. This sequence joins TRBV15 and TRBJ2-7; tentative D call: TRBD1 (5 bases). The source of this sequence is a woman between 45 and 60 years old with head and neck cancer. Sequencing used PBMCs. The CDR3 nucleotides read TGTGCCACCAGCAAGGACATTACCTACGAGCAGTACTTC. Amino acid sequence: CATSKDITYEQYF. Supplemented by reference TRBV15 and TRBJ2-7, the full variable domain reads DAMVIQNPRYQVTQFGKPVTLSCSQTLNHNVMYWYQQKSSQAPKLLFHYYDKDFNNEADTPDNFQSRRPNTSFCFLDIRSPGLGDTAMYLCATSKDITYEQYFGPGTRLTVT.